This T cell receptor (beta chain) was profiled in a study of shared clonotypes between healthy human individuals. Study outcomes and limitations: Only blood was sampled; tissue repertoires likely differ.

On this clone: Its antigen is currently unknown.

Adult donors, all healthy and HIV-negative, had no recent acute infections or vaccinations. Trimming left V 6 bases short and J 0 bases short, with 12 bases between. The CDR3 totals 14 residues. In germline, CDR1 is SGHTA, CDR2 FQGNSA. Sequencing was performed with immunoSEQ multiplex PCR; in TCRdb, only in-frame clones are kept and a portion is missing. Seen here are a few million clones, more than 90% observed once, and the top ten hold 0.11% to 0.15%. The gene calls are TRBV7-2 and TRBJ2-7, with TRBD2 as a possible D gene (5 bases). The receptor's source is a man aged 18 to 29 in good health. Sequences were obtained from naive CD4+ T cells sorted from blood. Indicated subset: CD45RA+ positively selected. The CDR3 nucleotides read TGTGCCAGCAGTTTCTTAGCGACCTCCTACGAGCAGTACTTC. Protein product: CASSFLATSYEQYF. Filled out from reference TRBV7-2 and TRBJ2-7, the complete variable domain reads GAGVSQSPSNKVTEKGKDVELRCDPISGHTALYWYRQSLGQGLEFLIYFQGNSAPDKSGLPSDRFSAERTGGSVSTLTIQRTQQEDSAVYLCASSFLATSYEQYFGPGTRLTVT.